The T cell receptor (beta chain) described here comes from a study of T cell repertoires in cytomegalovirus infection. Study in general: Carrying CMV and the relevant HLA type showed in public TCR beta signatures.

This clonotype was counted many times. Its antigen is not identified. TCRdb re-called the reads with MiXCR, one entry per CDR3 protein. The data contain approximately 180,000 distinct CDR3 sequences, roughly 9% of them singletons. V shed 8 bases, J shed 5 bases, and the junction held 9 bases outside the gene matches. The germline CDR1 and CDR2 sequences are MNHNY and SVGAGI (reference sequence). CDR3 length: 14 residues. Findings and limits, study-wide: In two of eight donors, the top clonotype was HLA-C-restricted CMV-specific. Of the TCR beta families, the public ones yielded a cumulative frequency that identified carriers of CMV plus the relevant HLA.

The chain recombines TRBV6-6 with TRBJ2-3; 8 bases map to TRBD1. Sequenced input: PBMCs. The sequence derives from a human donor in good health (CMV status not recorded). Some clones in this sample may be carry-over from other donors' samples. The CDR3 reads CASRSTGAGDTQYF. In DNA form, the CDR3 reads TGTGCCAGCCGATCGACAGGGGCGGGAGATACGCAGTATTTT.